This T cell receptor beta chain stems from a study of a mutant IDH1 vaccine in newly diagnosed glioma. Overall study: Patients were pretreated with radiotherapy, temozolomide, or both, mostly both.

Libraries were prepared by immunoSEQ multiplex PCR; TCRdb keeps only in-frame clonotypes and omits some of them. The sample shows 100,000 to 150,000 clones, roughly 78% of them seen only once. V lost 4 bases and J 11 bases, leaving 18 bases between the germline ends. The CDR3 covers 15 residues. CDR1 is MNHEY, CDR2 SVGAGI, per germline. Time point defined: week 11, during vaccination. The content of each vaccine dose was 300 ug of mutant IDH1 20-mer peptide, and topical imiquimod accompanied it. This clone has at least ten counts. As yet, its antigen is unknown. The clonotype comes from a middle-aged man with glioma. The specimen was PBMCs, collected from a glioma patient whose treatment included an IDH1 peptide vaccine. V gene TRBV6-5 combines with J gene TRBJ1-6; possible D gene TRBD1, 6 bases. CDR3 nucleotide sequence: TGTGCCAGCAGTTTTACAGGGACCTTCGGGACACCCCTCCACTTT. Translation: CASSFTGTFGTPLHF.